This T cell receptor (beta chain) was captured by sequencing in a study of shared clonotypes between healthy human individuals. Trimming took 3 bases from V and 6 from J, leaving 4 bases between them. This CDR3 contains 11 residues. CDR1 is KGHSH, CDR2 LQKENI, per germline. Worth noting for this clone: This same CDR3 is encoded by further DNA sequences in the sample.

Some clones are missing from TCRdb's copy, which holds only in-frame ones; the method was immunoSEQ multiplex PCR. Counted here are some 660,000 clones, around three quarters occurring once; the ten biggest clones make up under 2%. The sequence was obtained from a woman in her twenties or thirties in good health. Sequences were obtained from memory CD4+ T cells sorted from blood. Stated subset: CD45RA-negative fraction. The gene calls are TRBV18 and TRBJ2-3, with D hard to call. The CDR3 sequence is CASSPDDTQYF. CDR3 nucleotides: TGTGCCAGCTCACCGGACGATACGCAGTATTTT.